These 14 T cell receptor beta chains originate from one sample sequenced in a study of post-analysis software for immune sequencing data. Unique-molecular-identifier-tagged TCR beta cDNA libraries were used. From the PCR reads, TCRdb called clonotypes with MiXCR, one entry per CDR3 protein. The sample contains 750,000 to 900,000 distinct CDR3 sequences, around 42% of which appear only once. Study-level points and caveats: Elevated frequency relative to controls characterized roughly five TRBV segments in patients, TRBV5-6, TRBV5-1 and TRBV20-1 among them.

These receptors lack a known antigen. Sequencing was done on a sample of blood. The receptors derive from a girl aged 5-17 years with multiple sclerosis.

The chain uses TRBV5-1 and TRBJ1-5; 11 bases map to TRBD1. This CDR3 has 16 residues. CDR1 and CDR2 (germline): SGHRS, YFSETQ. V shed 4 bases and J 2 bases; nucleotides not matched to a gene: 5. The CDR3 loop is CASSQGTGGGNQPQHF. CDR3 DNA: TGCGCCAGCAGCCAAGGGACAGGGGGAGGCAATCAGCCCCAGCATTTT.

This clonotype was picked up a small number of times. This chain connects TRBV15 to TRBJ2-7, with 8 bases lining up with TRBD1. The CDR3 sequence is 14 residues long. Germline CDR1 reads LNHNV; CDR2 reads YYDKDF (reference sequence). V dropped 5 bases and J dropped 2; count of bases not matched to a gene: 5. The CDR3 DNA sequence: TGTGCCACCAGCGACACAGGGGGTGCCTACGAGCAGTACTTC. Protein: CATSDTGGAYEQYF. Full variable domain (missing parts from reference TRBV15 and TRBJ2-7): DAMVIQNPRYQVTQFGKPVTLSCSQTLNHNVMYWYQQKSSQAPKLLFHYYDKDFNNEADTPDNFQSRRPNTSFCFLDIRSPGLGDTAMYLCATSDTGGAYEQYFGPGTRLTVT.

This clonotype came up a few times. The V gene is TRBV6-5, the J gene TRBJ1-1; tentative D call: TRBD1 (5 bases). V shed 7 bases and J shed 4 bases, with 19 bases lying between them. CDR1 and CDR2 (germline): MNHEY, SVGAGI. The CDR3 length is 15 residues. CDR3 bases: TGTGCCAGCACCTTATTGGGGCTGGGGGTCACTGAAGCTTTCTTT. The encoded protein is CASTLLGLGVTEAFF.

CDR3 region: CASRINRDRDEQFF. The CDR3 DNA is TGCGCCAGCCGAATAAACCGGGACAGGGATGAGCAGTTCTTC. V usage is TRBV5-1 and J usage is TRBJ2-1; TRBD1 aligns across 9 bases. CDR1 is SGHRS, CDR2 YFSETQ, per germline. Trimming took 7 bases from V and 8 from J; bases not matched to a gene: 10. This CDR3 has 14 amino acids.

The chain is built from TRBV29-1 and TRBJ2-7; 9 bases match TRBD2. CDR1 and CDR2 (germline): SQVTM, ANQGSEA. V shed 7 bases, J shed 1 base, and the junction held 11 bases outside the gene matches. CDR3 length: 15 amino acids. The CDR3 DNA follows: TGCAGCGCTGGGGGGAGCGGGGGGCTTTCCTACGAGCAGTACTTC. It translates to CSAGGSGGLSYEQYF.

The chain has TRBV7-2 and TRBJ2-7; no reliable D call. The CDR3 spans 14 residues. Germline loops: CDR1 SGHTA, CDR2 FQGNSA. The V end lost 5 bases, the J end lost 3 bases, and 14 bases lay between the germline ends. The CDR3 sequence is CASSPTDTNYEQYF. CDR3 in DNA: TGTGCCAGCAGCCCGACTGACACAAACTACGAGCAGTACTTC. The entire variable domain, with the rest obtained from reference TRBV7-2 and TRBJ2-7, is as follows: GAGVSQSPSNKVTEKGKDVELRCDPISGHTALYWYRQSLGQGLEFLIYFQGNSAPDKSGLPSDRFSAERTGGSVSTLTIQRTQQEDSAVYLCASSPTDTNYEQYFGPGTRLTVT.

This rearrangement joins TRBV5-1 to TRBJ2-1, with 12 bases that match TRBD2. V lost 1 base and J lost 2; bases outside the gene matches: 10. There are 19 residues in the CDR3. Per the germline V gene, CDR1 is SGHRS and CDR2 is YFSETQ. CDR3 amino acids: CASSLTPSGGAIAYNEQFF. Here the CDR3 DNA reads TGCGCCAGCAGCTTGACTCCTAGCGGGGGGGCTATCGCCTACAATGAGCAGTTCTTC. Filled out from reference TRBV5-1 and TRBJ2-1, the complete variable domain reads KAGVTQTPRYLIKTRGQQVTLSCSPISGHRSVSWYQQTPGQGLQFLFEYFSETQRNKGNFPGRFSGRQFSNSRSEMNVSTLELGDSALYLCASSLTPSGGAIAYNEQFFGPGTRLTVL.

This clonotype occurred once. The chain uses TRBV9 and TRBJ2-7; maybe TRBD2 (7 bases). V was shortened by 0 bases and J by 1 base, with 17 bases between the two germline ends. CDR3 length: 17 residues. Looked up from germline, CDR1 is SGDLS and CDR2 is YYNGEE. For the CDR3, the DNA is TGTGCCAGCAGCGTAGTGGACCAGGGGCGGGGGTCCTACGAGCAGTACTTC. It yields the protein CASSVVDQGRGSYEQYF.

The chain carries TRBV18 and TRBJ1-2; the match to TRBD1 covers 7 bases. The CDR3 totals 15 residues. With V trimmed by 3 bases and J by 6 bases, 10 bases remained unmatched. CDR1 and CDR2 from the germline V gene are KGHSH and LQKENI. The CDR3 nucleotides are TGTGCCAGCTCACCTCGAAGACAGGGTCTTGATGGCTACACCTTC. Translation: CASSPRRQGLDGYTF.

This clonotype was found once. CDR3 DNA: TGTGCCAGCAGTTGGCTAGCGGGAGCTGGGTCGGGCACAGATACGCAGTATTTT. Its translation is CASSWLAGAGSGTDTQYF. The chain recombines TRBV27 with TRBJ2-3; 10 nucleotides agree with TRBD2. The CDR3 has 18 amino acids. Germline CDR1 and CDR2: MNHEY and SMNVEV (reference sequence). The V gene end was trimmed by 4 bases and the J gene end by 1 base; junction bases not matched to a gene: 11.

The table lists this clonotype with a few counts. The V and J genes are TRBV4-3 and TRBJ1-4, with 12 bases fitting TRBD1. The CDR3 sequence is 17 residues long. V dropped 0 bases and J dropped 7; count of bases not matched to a gene: 6. Germline V CDR1 and CDR2: LGHNA, YSLEER. Here the CDR3 reads CASSQDSGTGGREKLFF. CDR3 coding DNA: TGCGCCAGCAGCCAAGATTCGGGGACAGGGGGCCGTGAAAAACTGTTTTTT.

The rearrangement links TRBV27 to TRBJ2-7, with a weak D call TRBD1 (6 bases). V shed 4 bases and J shed 1 base, with 14 bases lying between them. Germline lookup yields CDR1 MNHEY and CDR2 SMNVEV (reference sequence). CDR3 length: 15 residues. Here the CDR3 reads CASSSFGGPSYEQYF. CDR3 bases: TGTGCCAGCAGTTCCTTTGGGGGCCCGTCCTACGAGCAGTACTTC.

Written as DNA, the CDR3 is TGTGCCAGCGAGAGGATAGGAGCCTGCGAGCAGTACTTC. Amino acids: CASERIGACEQYF. The chain has TRBV2 and TRBJ2-7; D is undetermined. The CDR3 has 13 amino acids. Trimming removed 8 bases from V and 6 bases from J, with 17 bases in between. Germline CDR1 SNHLY, CDR2 FYNNEI.

The chain is built from TRBV12-3 or TRBV12-4 and TRBJ2-1, with D maybe TRBD1 (6 bases). V lost 6 bases and J 8 bases, leaving 20 bases between the germline ends. This CDR3 contains 15 residues. This CDR3 is CASSLVTGSNYEQFF. The CDR3 DNA reads as TGTGCCAGCAGCCTTGTTACAGGGTCGAACTATGAGCAGTTCTTC.